This TCR beta chain comes out of a study of T-cell memory formation after mild COVID-19. Study-wide findings and caveats: CD4+ bias marked clones expanding day 15 to 37, unlike balanced contracting clones.

This clonotype was detected only a few times. Its antigen is not identified. A 5'RACE reaction primed in the constant segment made cDNA libraries of TCR alpha and TCR beta, and these carried sample barcodes and UMIs. TCRdb reprocessed the 5' RACE reads with MiXCR, giving one entry per CDR3 protein. The sample lists 350,000 to 500,000 distinct CDR3 sequences, 20% to 30% occurring once. Per the germline V gene, CDR1 is SGHRS and CDR2 is YFSETQ. This CDR3 has 15 residues. With 3 bases removed from V and 0 bases from J, the gap between germline ends came to 13 bases. Sequencing was done on a sample of PBMCs or a T cell subset sorted from them (not recorded which). The sequence derives from an adult woman who had mild COVID-19 (a few samples of this study predate the infection). Cell type and time point are not known. This chain uses TRBV5-1 with TRBJ2-7; either TRBD1 or TRBD2 may fit D (5 bases each). The CDR3 loop is CASSSPRGDSYEQYF. CDR3 DNA sequence: TGCGCCAGCAGCTCTCCAAGAGGGGACTCCTACGAGCAGTACTTC. The whole variable domain, filled in from reference TRBV5-1 and TRBJ2-7, reads KAGVTQTPRYLIKTRGQQVTLSCSPISGHRSVSWYQQTPGQGLQFLFEYFSETQRNKGNFPGRFSGRQFSNSRSEMNVSTLELGDSALYLCASSSPRGDSYEQYFGPGTRLTVT.